These T cell receptor beta chains were read from a single sample in a study of T cells after yellow fever vaccination. TCRdb used MiXCR to reprocess the 5' RACE reads, holding one entry per CDR3 protein. The repertoire holds around 340,000 distinct CDR3 sequences, with approximately 12% as singletons. The specimen was CD4+ T cells sorted from PBMCs, collected 15 days after the yellow fever booster vaccination. These TCRs come from a man between 18 and 29 years old who received the YFV17D yellow fever vaccine. Each CDR3 is given with its conserved first and last residue. Where a row states a size, it is once, few, many or the class of an expanded clone; other rows omit it.

j_gene	abundance	v_gene	CDR3aa
TRBJ2-3	-	TRBV9	CASSVFPGADTQYF
TRBJ2-3	-	TRBV9	CASSVGGSSTDTQYF
TRBJ1-2	-	TRBV5-4	CASSLAARRAPYGYTF
TRBJ2-1	few	TRBV11-1	CASSLVWAGGRSNEQFF
TRBJ1-2	few	TRBV12-3/TRBV12-4	CASSLRQVPYGYTF
TRBJ2-1	few	TRBV12-3/TRBV12-4	CASSLASDSYNEQFF
TRBJ2-1	few	TRBV6-5	CASSYSRGGRNEQFF
TRBJ2-5	few	TRBV4-1	CASSQTHQETQYF
TRBJ1-4	few	TRBV4-3	CASSQEWANEKLFF
TRBJ2-1	many	TRBV5-4	CASSLDRYNEQFF
TRBJ1-2	-	TRBV30	CAWTPRNFYGYTF
TRBJ2-1	-	TRBV7-9	CASSLDSPLYLF
TRBJ2-1	-	TRBV10-3	CAIGGRGGNEQFF
TRBJ2-3	few	TRBV6-5	CASSPSTPQYF
TRBJ1-1	few	TRBV30	CAGGQTEAFF
TRBJ1-2	few	TRBV6-6	CASSYSAGNYGYTF
TRBJ1-2	few	TRBV5-1	CASSSTGQGNYTF
TRBJ2-5	few	TRBV11-2	CASSQGTIQETQYF
TRBJ2-2	-	TRBV7-3	CASRPAGGHTGELFF
TRBJ2-2	few	TRBV28	CASSYVVGQGGKLDTGELFF
TRBJ2-2	few	TRBV9	CASSVDREGTGELFF
TRBJ2-3	few	TRBV7-3	CASSLTSGAGTDTQYF
TRBJ1-1	-	TRBV5-1	CASNPDRVWTEAFF
TRBJ2-7	-	TRBV30	CAWSEGYEQYF
TRBJ1-1	few	TRBV3-1	CASSLGHGAEAFF
TRBJ1-4	-	TRBV24-1	CATSEVQATNEKLFF
TRBJ1-2	few	TRBV6-2/TRBV6-3	CASSYPIYGYTF
TRBJ2-2	few	TRBV6-6	CASFGTGELFF
TRBJ1-1	-	TRBV20-1	CSARDRQGGGHTEAFF
TRBJ2-3	few	TRBV5-6	CASSPLGLDGSDTDTQYF
TRBJ1-5	-	TRBV20-1	CSARGLNQPQHF
TRBJ2-5	-	TRBV10-3	CAIRYRADQETQYF
TRBJ1-5	-	TRBV4-3	CASSQDGGTYQPQHF
TRBJ2-3	few	TRBV9	CASKPTGGGATDTQYF
TRBJ1-1	few	TRBV20-1	CSASRAGIGTEAFF
TRBJ2-2	few	TRBV7-9	CASSHGGNTGELFF
TRBJ1-2	many	TRBV11-2	CASSLVATGNYGYTF
TRBJ1-6	few	TRBV7-8	CASSPPAGYNSPLHF